This TCR beta chain was captured in a study of regulatory T cells in long-lasting Graves disease. Study context: For a period under 3 months, newly diagnosed Graves' patients had taken antithyroid drugs.

Study findings and constraints: TRBV28 was favored in persistent disease, as were TRBJ1-2 and TRBJ2-5. Graves' patients with persistent disease showed TCR diversity lower than patients newly diagnosed.

Germline-derived CDR1 and CDR2 are MNHNS and SASEGT. CDR3 length: 15 amino acids. V shed 6 bases, J shed 5 bases, and the junction held 7 bases outside the gene matches. Time point meaning: newly diagnosed GD, antithyroid drugs for less than 3 months. From RNA extracted from PBMCs, the TCR library was made. Concerning this clonotype itself: The antigen is unknown.

Through Arm-PCR of CDR3 regions and iRepertoire HTBI primers, TCR beta libraries were built. TCRdb reprocessed the multiplex PCR reads via MiXCR and lists one record per CDR3 protein. The table shows around 240,000 distinct CDR3 sequences, with 15% to 20% occurring only once. The sample was also reused in another study, on T cells in Graves' hyperthyroidism and ophthalmopathy. From that second work: Researchers found most expanded thyroid clonotypes above 0.001 in blood as well.

This sequence originates from a woman in her twenties or thirties with Graves disease. J is TRBJ2-2 and V is TRBV6-1; 9 nucleotides match TRBD1. The sample here was peripheral blood mononuclear cells (PBMCs), taken at new diagnosis, from a patient treated with antithyroid drugs. The CDR3 here is CASSRDREVTGELFF. The CDR3 DNA follows: TGTGCCAGCAGCCGGGACAGGGAAGTGACCGGGGAGCTGTTTTTT.